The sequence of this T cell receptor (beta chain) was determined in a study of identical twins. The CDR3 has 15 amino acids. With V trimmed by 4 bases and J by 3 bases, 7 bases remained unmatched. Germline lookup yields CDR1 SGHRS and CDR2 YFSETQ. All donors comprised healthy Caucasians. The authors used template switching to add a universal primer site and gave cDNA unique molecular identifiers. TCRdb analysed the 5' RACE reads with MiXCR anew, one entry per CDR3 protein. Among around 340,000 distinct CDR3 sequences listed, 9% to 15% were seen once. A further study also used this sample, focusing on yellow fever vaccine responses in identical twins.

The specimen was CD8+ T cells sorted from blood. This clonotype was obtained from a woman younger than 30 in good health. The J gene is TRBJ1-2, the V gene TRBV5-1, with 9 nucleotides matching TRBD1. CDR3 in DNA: TGCGCCAGCAGCAACAGGGGGCGCGATTACTATGGCTACACCTTC. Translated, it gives CASSNRGRDYYGYTF.